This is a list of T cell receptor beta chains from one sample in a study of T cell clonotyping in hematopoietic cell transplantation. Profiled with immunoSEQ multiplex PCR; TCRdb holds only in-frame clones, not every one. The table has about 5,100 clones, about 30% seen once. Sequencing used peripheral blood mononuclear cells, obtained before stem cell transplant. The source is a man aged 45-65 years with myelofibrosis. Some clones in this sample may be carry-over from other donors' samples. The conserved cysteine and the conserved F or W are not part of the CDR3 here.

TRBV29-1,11,SVDTTGGREQY
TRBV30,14,AWSVGQGYSSGGYT
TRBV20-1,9,RAGNTGELF
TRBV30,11,AWRAELSYGYT
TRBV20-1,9,SATPSETQY
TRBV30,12,AWNPGLSIGGYT
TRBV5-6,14,ASSHREPSGANVLT
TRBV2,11,ASARDGNYGYT
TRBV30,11,ASSGTATYEQY
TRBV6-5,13,ASMGLGGADSPLH
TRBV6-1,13,ASSEVSAGGYEQY
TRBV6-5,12,ASSYSTDSGELF
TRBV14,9,ASSQGGEQF
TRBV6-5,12,AGSSGPYRDEQF
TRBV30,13,AWSVRLGSSQPQH
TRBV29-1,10,SVDWGGYGYT
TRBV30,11,AWRDQGRYGYT
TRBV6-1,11,ASSEPYVQPQH
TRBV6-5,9,ASVGPYGYT
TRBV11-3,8,ASRLYEQY
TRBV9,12,ASSVATGTVGYT
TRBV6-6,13,ASSYSSGPNQPQH
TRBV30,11,AWSDGASYEQY
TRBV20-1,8,SAPRESQY
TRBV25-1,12,ASSVGDYGYGYT
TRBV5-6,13,ASSTWWKGVGEAF
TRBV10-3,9,AIRLADTQY
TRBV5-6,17,ASSLVLRLGNSGANVLT
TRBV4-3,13,ASSQDMRGLGEQY
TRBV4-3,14,ASSQDMGPANYGYT
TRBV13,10,ASSQSSYEQY
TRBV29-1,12,SALTDPSGHEQY
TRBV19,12,ASRQGQGGSEQY
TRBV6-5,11,ASSPNRDQPQH
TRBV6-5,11,ASRTGTSVGYT
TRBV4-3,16,ASSHEPLGGASGYEQY
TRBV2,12,ASSVDRGPYEQY
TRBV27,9,ASIWGETQY
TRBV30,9,AWSLGGGVV
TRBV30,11,ASRGDANYEQY
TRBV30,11,AWSFGPTYEQY
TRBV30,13,AWSVRGTDSYEQY
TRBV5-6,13,ASSGDGSSGNTIY
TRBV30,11,AWSAGLQYEQY
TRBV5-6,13,ASTREVGHTGELF